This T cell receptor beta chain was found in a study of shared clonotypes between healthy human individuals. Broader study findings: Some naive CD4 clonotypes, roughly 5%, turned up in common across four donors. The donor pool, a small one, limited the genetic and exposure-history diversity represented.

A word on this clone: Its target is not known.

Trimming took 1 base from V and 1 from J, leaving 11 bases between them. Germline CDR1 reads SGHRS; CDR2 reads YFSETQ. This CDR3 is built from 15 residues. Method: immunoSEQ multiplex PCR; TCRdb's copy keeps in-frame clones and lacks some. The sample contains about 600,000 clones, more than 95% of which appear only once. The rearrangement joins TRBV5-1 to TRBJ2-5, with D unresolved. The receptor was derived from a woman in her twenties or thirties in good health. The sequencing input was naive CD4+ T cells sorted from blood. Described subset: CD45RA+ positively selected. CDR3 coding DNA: TGCGCCAGCAGCTTGTTCCGGGCTACCCAAGAGACCCAGTACTTC. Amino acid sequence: CASSLFRATQETQYF.